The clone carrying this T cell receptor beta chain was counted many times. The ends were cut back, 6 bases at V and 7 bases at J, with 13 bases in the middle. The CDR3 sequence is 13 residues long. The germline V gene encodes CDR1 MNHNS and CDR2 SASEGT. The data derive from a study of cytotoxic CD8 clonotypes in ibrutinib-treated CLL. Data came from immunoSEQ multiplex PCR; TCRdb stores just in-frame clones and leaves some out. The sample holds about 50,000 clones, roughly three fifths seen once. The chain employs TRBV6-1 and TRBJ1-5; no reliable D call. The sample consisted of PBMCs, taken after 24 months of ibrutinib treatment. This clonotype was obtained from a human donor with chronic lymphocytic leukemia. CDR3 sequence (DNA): TGTGCCAGCAGCTCGGAGGTTTGGCAGCCCCAGCATTTT. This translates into CASSSEVWQPQHF.